Given below is one TCR beta chain in context. Its antigen remains unidentified. Patients were all untreated before their thyroid surgery. The data belong to a study of metastatic and nonmetastatic thyroid tumors. Study outcomes and limitations: Within blood and tumor, benign nodules reportedly had significantly lower TCR beta diversity than malignant thyroid tumors did.

Through MiXCR, TCRdb re-clonotyped the PCR reads. In the table there are fewer than 20,000 clones, roughly 23% of which are singletons. The germline CDR1 and CDR2 sequences are LNHDA and SQIVND (reference sequence). This CDR3 region has 14 residues. J was trimmed by 2 bases and V by 6 bases; bases with no gene match: 4. The sequence derives from a female donor with papillary thyroid cancer or a benign thyroid nodule (not recorded which). Some clones in this sample may be carry-over from other donors' samples. Sequenced input: adjacent normal tissue. V gene TRBV19 combines with J gene TRBJ2-4; TRBD2 agrees at 7 bases. The CDR3 DNA reads TGTGCCAGTAGCCTGGGGGGGTCCAAAAACATTCAGTACTTC. This sequence encodes CASSLGGSKNIQYF.